This entry concerns a single T cell receptor beta chain. Its antigen is as yet unknown. Germline V CDR1 and CDR2: SNHLY, FYNNEI. The CDR3 contains 11 residues. Trimming shortened V by 1 base and J by 8 bases, and 5 bases separated the two germline ends. This record comes from a study of T cell responses to AZD1222 COVID-19 vaccine. Study-wide results and caveats: No day 14 peak samples; only post-peak repertoires were characterized. At study baseline, merely six AZD1222 recipients were seropositive. Reportedly, nearly half of unique spike TCRs recognized epitopes outside B.1.351/B.1.1.7 mutations.

Clones were read by immunoSEQ multiplex PCR, and TCRdb kept only the in-frame ones, dropping some. The sample consists of roughly 150,000 clones, roughly 93% of them appearing once. The chain is built from TRBV2 and TRBJ1-1; D is undetermined. The sequences come from peripheral blood, collected 28 days after the second AZD1222 dose. The clonotype comes from an adult who received the AZD1222 COVID-19 vaccine. The CDR3 region is CASSEVTEAFF. CDR3 nucleotides: TGTGCCAGCAGTGAAGTGACCGAAGCTTTCTTT.